These 3 T cell receptor beta chains share one sample of origin, sequenced in a study of blood T cells in healthy people across ages. PCR was performed a second time for about 7 to 12 cycles using a sample-barcoded 5' primer and a J-beta primer mix. TCRdb re-derived calls from the 5' RACE reads in MiXCR, one entry per CDR3 protein. Altogether over 700,000 distinct CDR3 sequences are present, about 53% being singletons, with the ten largest covering approximately 40%. Sample: blood. The receptor source for this set is a man at least 80 years old in good health.

The chain links TRBV6-1 to TRBJ1-2; D is possibly TRBD1 (5 bases). The CDR3 sequence is 18 residues long. Germline values: CDR1 MNHNS, CDR2 SASEGT. Deletions cut 5 bases from V and 0 bases from J, with 22 bases between. The CDR3 loop is CASSLMGPVPLSNYGYTF. The CDR3 DNA sequence: TGTGCCAGCAGTCTTATGGGGCCGGTACCCCTTTCTAACTATGGCTACACCTTC.

The chain links TRBV2 to TRBJ2-5; 7 nucleotides align to TRBD1. Germline CDR1 reads SNHLY; CDR2 reads FYNNEI. V lost 10 bases and J lost 2; bases outside the gene matches: 13. The CDR3 covers 15 residues. The CDR3 sequence: CATTGLATGQETQYF. CDR3 nucleotide sequence: TGTGCCACCACAGGGTTAGCGACAGGGCAAGAGACCCAGTACTTC.

V usage is TRBV5-1 and J usage is TRBJ1-2, with a tentative D call TRBD1 (6 bases). Trimming removed 1 base at V and 8 bases at J, with 15 bases between. Germline V CDR1 and CDR2: SGHRS, YFSETQ. This CDR3 is 14 amino acids long. CDR3 coding DNA: TGCGCCAGCAGCTTGACCGGGACATCCGGAGGCTACACCTTC. It yields the protein CASSLTGTSGGYTF.